This record looks at one T cell receptor (beta chain) sequence and its context. Its antigen is as yet unknown. The PCR used 60 Vbeta and 13 Jbeta primers. Profiling relied on immunoSEQ multiplex PCR, and the TCRdb table lists in-frame clones only, not all of them. This sample's clone table lists some 120,000 clones. This sample is drawn from a study of cytomegalovirus exposure and HLA in healthy donors. Study-wide points: Three chains linked to CMV were shown in vitro to be specific for CMV antigens. Several V segments, TRBV6-2 and TRBV6-3 among them, could not be told apart and were dropped. Compared with the approximately 680-donor mean, an Asian-associated ancestry cluster reportedly had fewer N-insertions, according to a later analysis. Donors were assumed by presence/absence analyses to have roughly uniform sequencing depth.

V lost 4 bases to trimming and J lost 4 bases; unmatched junction nucleotides: 12. Germline assignment: CDR1 SGHRS and CDR2 YFSETQ. The CDR3 consists of 17 residues. The sequenced material came from PBMCs. The receptor was isolated from a man between 18 and 35 years old in good health and CMV-seronegative. The genes are TRBV5-1 and TRBJ1-1, with 11 bases matching TRBD1. CDR3 bases: TGCGCCAGCAGCCTCGGGACAGGGGGAAATTGGGTCACTGAAGCTTTCTTT. This translates into CASSLGTGGNWVTEAFF.